The source of this TCR beta chain is a study of shared clonotypes between healthy human individuals. Once extracted for a subset, genomic DNA was divided evenly among several immunoSEQ plates. Only in-frame clones appear in the TCRdb table, and some are missing; sequencing was by immunoSEQ multiplex PCR. The sample holds some 380,000 clones; approximately 97% are singletons and the top ten take around 0.32%. A remark on this clone: Antigen: not known.

Germline CDR1 reads SGHAT; CDR2 reads FQNNGV. V lost 5 bases to trimming and J lost 5 bases; unmatched junction nucleotides: 13. The CDR3 loop spans 16 amino acids. The study drew its donors from healthy HIV-negative adults without recent acute infections or vaccinations. CD8 memory merged CD45RO+ cells and CCR7-negative CD45RA+ TemRA cells into one population. The study's findings and limits: Clonotype sharing across four donors was observed for roughly 5% of naive CD4 clonotypes.

The sequenced sample consisted of memory CD8+ T cells sorted from blood. The subset here: CD45RO+ cells pooled with CCR7-negative TemRA cells. The receptor was derived from a man in his thirties or forties in good health. This chain uses TRBV11-2 with TRBJ2-5; 8 bases fit TRBD2. CDR3 region: CASSIRAGARWETQYF. The CDR3 nucleotides read TGTGCCAGCAGCATAAGAGCGGGAGCAAGATGGGAGACCCAGTACTTC.